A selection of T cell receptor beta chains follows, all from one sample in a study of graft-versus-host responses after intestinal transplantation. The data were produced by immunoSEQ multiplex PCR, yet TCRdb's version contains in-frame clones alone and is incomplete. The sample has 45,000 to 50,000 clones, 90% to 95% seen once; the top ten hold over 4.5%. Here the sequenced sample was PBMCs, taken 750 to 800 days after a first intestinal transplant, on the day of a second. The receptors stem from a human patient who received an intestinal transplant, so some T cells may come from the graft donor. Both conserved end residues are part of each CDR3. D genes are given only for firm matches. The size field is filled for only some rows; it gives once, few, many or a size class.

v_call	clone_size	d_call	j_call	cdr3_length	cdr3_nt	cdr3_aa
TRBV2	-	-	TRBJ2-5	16	TGTGCCAGCAGTGAATTCCCCGGCCGGGGAGGAGAGACCCAGTACTTC	CASSEFPGRGGETQYF
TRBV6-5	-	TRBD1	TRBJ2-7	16	TGTGCCAGCAGTTACTCGAGGGGGCAGGGGAGCTACGAGCAGTACTTC	CASSYSRGQGSYEQYF
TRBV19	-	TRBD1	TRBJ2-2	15	TGTGCCAGTAGTCCCGGGACAGGTAACACCGGGGAGCTGTTTTTT	CASSPGTGNTGELFF
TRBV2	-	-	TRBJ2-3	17	TGTGCCAGCAGTGAACTTGGTGGCATCCCTCCCACAGATACGCAGTATTTT	CASSELGGIPPTDTQYF
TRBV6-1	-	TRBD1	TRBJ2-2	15	TGTGCCAGCAGTGAAGGGACAGGGAACACCGGGGAGCTGTTTTTT	CASSEGTGNTGELFF
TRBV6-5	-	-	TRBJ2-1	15	TGTGCCAGCAGTTACCGCAACCTAGGGCGCAATGAGCAGTTCTTC	CASSYRNLGRNEQFF
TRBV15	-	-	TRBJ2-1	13	TGTGCCACCAGCAGTACCCCGGACTGGGAGCAGTTCTTC	CATSSTPDWEQFF
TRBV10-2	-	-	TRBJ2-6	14	TGCGCCACCACTATAGGCTCTGGGGCCAACGTCCTGACTTTC	CATTIGSGANVLTF
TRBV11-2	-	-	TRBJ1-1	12	TGTGCCAGCAGCTTAGGGGACACTGAAGCTTTCTTT	CASSLGDTEAFF
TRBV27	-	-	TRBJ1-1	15	TGTGCCAGCACATTTGACGGCTTAAGAGGGACTGAAGCTTTCTTT	CASTFDGLRGTEAFF
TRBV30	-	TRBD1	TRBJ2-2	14	TGTGCCTGGGGCCAGGGGGTGTACACCGGGGAGCTGTTTTTT	CAWGQGVYTGELFF
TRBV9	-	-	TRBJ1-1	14	TGTGCCAGCACCCCCGGAGGTCTTGCAACTGAAGCTTTCTTT	CASTPGGLATEAFF
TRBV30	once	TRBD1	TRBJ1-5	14	TGTGCCTGGAGACAGGGGAGTTGGAATCAGCCCCAGCATTTT	CAWRQGSWNQPQHF
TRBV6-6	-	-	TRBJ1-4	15	TGTGCCAGCAGATCATACTGGACGACTAATGAAAAACTGTTTTTT	CASRSYWTTNEKLFF
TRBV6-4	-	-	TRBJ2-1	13	TGTGCCAGCAGTGACTGGGGCAACAATGAGCAGTTCTTC	CASSDWGNNEQFF
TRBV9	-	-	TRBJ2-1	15	TGTGCCAGCAGCGTAGAACGGGGGAGTACCAATGAGCAGTTCTTC	CASSVERGSTNEQFF
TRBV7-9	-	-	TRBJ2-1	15	TGTGCCAGCACCCCTGGGGGCAGCACCTACAATGAGCAGTTCTTC	CASTPGGSTYNEQFF
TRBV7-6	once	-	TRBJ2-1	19	TGTGCCAGCAGCCCCCCGGGCATAGCGGATGGAATCTCCTACAATGAGCAGTTCTTC	CASSPPGIADGISYNEQFF
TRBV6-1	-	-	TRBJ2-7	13	TGTGCCAGCAGTGAAGGTAGAGCCTACGAGCAGTACTTC	CASSEGRAYEQYF
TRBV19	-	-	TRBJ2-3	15	TGTGCCAGTAGTATTTCAGGTGCTAGCACAGATACGCAGTATTTT	CASSISGASTDTQYF
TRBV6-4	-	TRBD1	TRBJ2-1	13	TGTGCCAGCAGTGGAGAACAGGGGACTGAGCAGTTCTTC	CASSGEQGTEQFF
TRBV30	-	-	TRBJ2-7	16	TGTGCCTGGAGTGTATTGACGGGGGGCTTCTCCTACGAGCAGTACTTC	CAWSVLTGGFSYEQYF
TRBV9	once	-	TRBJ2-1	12	TGTGCCAGCAGCCCCTCCTACAATGAGCAGTTCTTC	CASSPSYNEQFF
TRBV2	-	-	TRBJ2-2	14	TGTGCCACTAAGGGTTCAATCCACACCGGGGAGCTGTTTTTT	CATKGSIHTGELFF
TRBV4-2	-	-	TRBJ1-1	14	TGTGCCAGCAGCCAATGGGGAGCGAACACTGAAGCTTTCTTT	CASSQWGANTEAFF
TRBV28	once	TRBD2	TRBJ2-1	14	TGTGCCAGCAGCTCTAGCGGGAGATCCAATGAGCAGTTCTTC	CASSSSGRSNEQFF
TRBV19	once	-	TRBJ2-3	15	TGTGCCAGTAGTCTCGCCTCCCTCCCCACAGATACGCAGTATTTT	CASSLASLPTDTQYF
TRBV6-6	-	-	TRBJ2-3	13	TGTGCCAGCAGTTCGGCGGGCGCAGATACGCAGTATTTT	CASSSAGADTQYF
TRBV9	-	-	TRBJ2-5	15	TGTGCCAGCAGCCCAGAACGCACTACCCAAGAGACCCAGTACTTC	CASSPERTTQETQYF
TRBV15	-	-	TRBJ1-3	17	TGTGCCACCAGCAGAGATATGAATTCAGCCTCTGGAAACACCATATATTTT	CATSRDMNSASGNTIYF
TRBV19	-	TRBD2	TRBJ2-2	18	TGTGCCAGTTTCGACGGTGGGTGGCCGGGGAGGGACACCGGGGAGCTGTTTTTT	CASFDGGWPGRDTGELFF
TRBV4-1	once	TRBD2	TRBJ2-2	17	TGCGCCAGCAGCAGGAAGGTGGCGGGGGTAGGAACCGGGGAGCTGTTTTTT	CASSRKVAGVGTGELFF
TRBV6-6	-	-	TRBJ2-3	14	TGTGCCAGCACCCCCACTCCTAGCACAGATACGCAGTATTTT	CASTPTPSTDTQYF
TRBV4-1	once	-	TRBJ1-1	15	TGCGCCAGCAGCCAGGGAATTATGGCGGACACTGAAGCTTTCTTT	CASSQGIMADTEAFF
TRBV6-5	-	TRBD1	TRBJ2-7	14	TGTGCCAGCAGAGACGCCGGGACAGCCTACGAGCAGTACTTC	CASRDAGTAYEQYF
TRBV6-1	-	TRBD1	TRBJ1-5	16	TGTGCCAGCAGTGTTTCCGGGACAGGGGGTCATCAGCCCCAGCATTTT	CASSVSGTGGHQPQHF
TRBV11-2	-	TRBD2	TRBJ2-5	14	TGTGCCAGCAGCTCGGGACTAGGCCGCGAGACCCAGTACTTC	CASSSGLGRETQYF
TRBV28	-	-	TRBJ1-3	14	TGTGCCAGCAGCACAGGGTCCTCTGGAAACACCATATATTTT	CASSTGSSGNTIYF
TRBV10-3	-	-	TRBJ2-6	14	TGTGCCATCAGGGGGTCCGGTGGGGCCAACGTCCTGACTTTC	CAIRGSGGANVLTF
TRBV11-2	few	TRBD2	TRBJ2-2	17	TGTGCCAGCAGCTCACTGGGGAGGGATACGAACACCGGGGAGCTGTTTTTT	CASSSLGRDTNTGELFF
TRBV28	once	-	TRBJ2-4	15	TGTGCCAGCAGTACACCGTCGGACGGATGGGACATTCAGTACTTC	CASSTPSDGWDIQYF
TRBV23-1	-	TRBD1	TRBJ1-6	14	TGCGCCAGCAGTCAAAGGGACAGTGGGTCACCCCTCCACTTT	CASSQRDSGSPLHF
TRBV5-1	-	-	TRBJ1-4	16	TGCGCCAGCAGCTTGTTCCGGGGGAGTAACGGTGAAAAACTGTTTTTT	CASSLFRGSNGEKLFF
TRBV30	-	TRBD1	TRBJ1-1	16	TGTGCCTGGAGTGACGGCAGGGGGCGGATGGGGACTGAAGCTTTCTTT	CAWSDGRGRMGTEAFF
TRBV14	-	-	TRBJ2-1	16	TGTGCCAGCAGCCAAGATAGCACAGGGCCTTACAATGAGCAGTTCTTC	CASSQDSTGPYNEQFF
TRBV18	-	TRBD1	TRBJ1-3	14	TGTGCCAGCTCACACAGGGGGCCAGGAAACACCATATATTTT	CASSHRGPGNTIYF
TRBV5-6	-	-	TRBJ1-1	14	TGTGCCAGCAGCTTGGGAGGCCTGAACACTGAAGCTTTCTTT	CASSLGGLNTEAFF
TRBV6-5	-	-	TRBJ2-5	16	TGTGCCAGCAGTTACTCATACTCCGGGCTAGAAGCGCGTCGGTACTTC	CASSYSYSGLEARRYF
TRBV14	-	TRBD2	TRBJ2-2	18	TGTGCCAGCAGCCAAGTCCTACTAGCGGGAGCCCACACCGGGGAGCTGTTTTTT	CASSQVLLAGAHTGELFF
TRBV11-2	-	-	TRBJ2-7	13	TGTGCCAGCAGCTTAGGTTCAGGGGGGGAGCAGTACTTC	CASSLGSGGEQYF
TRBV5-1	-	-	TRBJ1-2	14	TGCGCCAGCAGCTTGAGTTGGGGGAACTATGGCTACACCTTC	CASSLSWGNYGYTF
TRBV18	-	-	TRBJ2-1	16	TGTGCCAGCTCACCACTATCTCTGAGCTCCTACAATGAGCAGTTCTTC	CASSPLSLSSYNEQFF
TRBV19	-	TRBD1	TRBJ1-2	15	TGTGCCAGTAGTCAGGGGGCGCGGGGAAACTATGGCTACACCTTC	CASSQGARGNYGYTF
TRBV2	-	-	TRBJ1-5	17	TGTGCCAGCAGTGAAGAGGCCGGGGGGCCCAGCAATCAGCCCCAGCATTTT	CASSEEAGGPSNQPQHF
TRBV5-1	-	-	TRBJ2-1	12	TGCGCCAGCAGCTTGGGCCCCAATGAGCAGTTCTTC	CASSLGPNEQFF
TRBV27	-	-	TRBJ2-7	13	TGTGCCAGCAGTTCGCCCAACTCCTACGAGCAGTACTTC	CASSSPNSYEQYF
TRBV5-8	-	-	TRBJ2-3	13	TGTGCCAGCAGCCAAAGGAGGGCGGATACGCAGTATTTT	CASSQRRADTQYF
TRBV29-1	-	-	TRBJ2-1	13	TGCAGCGGGGGTGGGGTAGGGTACAATGAGCAGTTCTTC	CSGGGVGYNEQFF
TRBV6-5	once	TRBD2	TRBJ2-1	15	TGTGCCAGCAACCCCGGGACTAGTCTCCACAATGAGCAGTTCTTC	CASNPGTSLHNEQFF
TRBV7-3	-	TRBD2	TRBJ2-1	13	TGTGCCAGCAGCTCGGGACTACACAGTGAGCAGTTCTTC	CASSSGLHSEQFF